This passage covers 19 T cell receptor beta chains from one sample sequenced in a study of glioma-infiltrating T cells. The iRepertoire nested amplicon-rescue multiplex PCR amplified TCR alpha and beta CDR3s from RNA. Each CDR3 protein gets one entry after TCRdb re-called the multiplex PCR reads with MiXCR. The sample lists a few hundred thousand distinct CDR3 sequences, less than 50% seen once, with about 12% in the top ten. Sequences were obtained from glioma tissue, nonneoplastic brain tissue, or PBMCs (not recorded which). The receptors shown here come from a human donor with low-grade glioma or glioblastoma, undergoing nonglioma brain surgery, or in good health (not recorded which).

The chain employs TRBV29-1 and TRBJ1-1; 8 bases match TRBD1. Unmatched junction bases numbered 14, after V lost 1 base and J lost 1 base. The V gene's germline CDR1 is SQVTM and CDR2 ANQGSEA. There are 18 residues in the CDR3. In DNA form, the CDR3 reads TGCAGCGTTGAAGTCCCGGACAGGGCCGGGGGTAGGAACACTGAAGCTTTCTTT. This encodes CSVEVPDRAGGRNTEAFF.

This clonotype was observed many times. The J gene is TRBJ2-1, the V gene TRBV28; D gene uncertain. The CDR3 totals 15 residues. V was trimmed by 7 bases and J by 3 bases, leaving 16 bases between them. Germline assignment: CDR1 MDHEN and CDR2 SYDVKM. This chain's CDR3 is CASTKSGSVYNEQFF. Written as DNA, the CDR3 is TGTGCCAGCACAAAGTCCGGATCCGTCTACAATGAGCAGTTCTTC.

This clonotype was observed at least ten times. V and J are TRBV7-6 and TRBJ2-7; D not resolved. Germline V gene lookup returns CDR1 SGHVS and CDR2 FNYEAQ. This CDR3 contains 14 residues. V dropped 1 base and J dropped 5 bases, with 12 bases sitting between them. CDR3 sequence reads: CASSLVGGSNEQYF. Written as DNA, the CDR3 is TGTGCCAGCAGCTTAGTGGGCGGATCAAACGAGCAGTACTTC.

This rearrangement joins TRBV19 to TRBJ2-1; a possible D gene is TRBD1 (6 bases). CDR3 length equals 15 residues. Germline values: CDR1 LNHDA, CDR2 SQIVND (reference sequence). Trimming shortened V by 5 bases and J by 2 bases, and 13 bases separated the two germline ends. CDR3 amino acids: CASSPRQAPYNEQFF. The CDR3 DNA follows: TGTGCCAGTAGTCCCCGACAGGCCCCCTACAATGAGCAGTTCTTC.

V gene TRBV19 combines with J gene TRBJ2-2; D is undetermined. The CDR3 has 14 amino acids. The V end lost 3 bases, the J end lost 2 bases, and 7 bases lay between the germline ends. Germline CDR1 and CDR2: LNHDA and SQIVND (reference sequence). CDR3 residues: CASSMVANTGELFF. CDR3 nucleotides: TGTGCCAGTAGTATGGTCGCAAACACCGGGGAGCTGTTTTTT.

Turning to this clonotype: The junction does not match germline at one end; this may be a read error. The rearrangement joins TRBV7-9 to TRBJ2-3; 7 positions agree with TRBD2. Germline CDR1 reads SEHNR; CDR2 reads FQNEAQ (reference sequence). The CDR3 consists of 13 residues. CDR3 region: CTSSFSGTDTQYF. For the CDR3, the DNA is TGTACCAGCAGCTTTAGCGGGACAGATACGCAGTATTTT.

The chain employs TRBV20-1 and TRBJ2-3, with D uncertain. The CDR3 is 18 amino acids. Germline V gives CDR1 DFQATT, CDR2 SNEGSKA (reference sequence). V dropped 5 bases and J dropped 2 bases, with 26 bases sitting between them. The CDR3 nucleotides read TGCAGTGCTTCCCCCCCCCCCCCTCACTACGCGACCACAGATACGCAGTATTTT. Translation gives CSASPPPPHYATTDTQYF.

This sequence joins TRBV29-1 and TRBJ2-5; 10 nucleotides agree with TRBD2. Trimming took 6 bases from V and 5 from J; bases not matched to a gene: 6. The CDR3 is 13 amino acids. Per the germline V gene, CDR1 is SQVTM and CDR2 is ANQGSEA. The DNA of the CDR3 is TGCAGCGTACGGGGACTAGCGATCGAGACCCAGTACTTC. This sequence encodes CSVRGLAIETQYF. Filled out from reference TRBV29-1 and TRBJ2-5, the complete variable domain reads SAVISQKPSRDICQRGTSLTIQCQVDSQVTMMFWYRQQPGQSLTLIATANQGSEATYESGFVIDKFPISRPNLTFSTLTVSNMSPEDSSIYLCSVRGLAIETQYFGPGTRLLVL.

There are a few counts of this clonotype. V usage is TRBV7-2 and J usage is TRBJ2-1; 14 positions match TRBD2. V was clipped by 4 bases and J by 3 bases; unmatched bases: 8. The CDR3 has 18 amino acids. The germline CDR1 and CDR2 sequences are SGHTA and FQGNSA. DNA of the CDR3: TGTGCCAGCAGCTCCGAGGGACTAGCGGGAGTGGGCTACAATGAGCAGTTCTTC. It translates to CASSSEGLAGVGYNEQFF.

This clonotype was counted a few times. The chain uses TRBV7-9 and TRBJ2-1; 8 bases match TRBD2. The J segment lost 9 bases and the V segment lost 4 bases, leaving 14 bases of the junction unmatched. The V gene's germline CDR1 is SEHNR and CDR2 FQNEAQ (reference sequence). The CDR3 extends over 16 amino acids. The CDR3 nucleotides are TGTGCCAGCAGCTCCCGGAGTAGCGGGAAATCGGGTGAGCAGTTCTTC. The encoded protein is CASSSRSSGKSGEQFF.

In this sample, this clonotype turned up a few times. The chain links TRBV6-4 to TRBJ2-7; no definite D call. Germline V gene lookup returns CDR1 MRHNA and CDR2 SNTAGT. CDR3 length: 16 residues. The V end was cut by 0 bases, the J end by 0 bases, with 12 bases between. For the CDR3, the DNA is TGTGCCAGCAGTGACTCAGGTCTGGGCTACTCCTACGAGCAGTACTTC. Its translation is CASSDSGLGYSYEQYF.

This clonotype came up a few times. CDR3 amino acids: CASSLQRESYEQYF. CDR3 nucleotide sequence: TGTGCCAGCAGTTTACAGCGGGAGTCCTACGAGCAGTACTTC. The J gene is TRBJ2-7, the V gene TRBV28; 8 bases line up with TRBD2. The germline V gene has CDR1 MDHEN and CDR2 SYDVKM. The CDR3 has 14 amino acids. Trimming took 2 bases from V and 1 from J; bases not matched to a gene: 1.

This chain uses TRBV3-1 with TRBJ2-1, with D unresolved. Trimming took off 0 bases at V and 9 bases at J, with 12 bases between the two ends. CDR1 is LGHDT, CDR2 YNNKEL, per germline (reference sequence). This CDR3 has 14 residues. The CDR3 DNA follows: TGTGCCAGCAGCCAAGATCTGGTTATCGGTGAGCAGTTCTTC. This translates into CASSQDLVIGEQFF.

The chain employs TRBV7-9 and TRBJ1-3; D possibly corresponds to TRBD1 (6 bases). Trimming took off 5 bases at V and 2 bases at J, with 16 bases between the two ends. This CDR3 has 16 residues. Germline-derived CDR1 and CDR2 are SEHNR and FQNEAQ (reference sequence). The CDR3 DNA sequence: TGTGCCAGCAGCCCCTACGGGGGGGCGGCTGGAAACACCATATATTTT. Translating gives CASSPYGGAAGNTIYF.

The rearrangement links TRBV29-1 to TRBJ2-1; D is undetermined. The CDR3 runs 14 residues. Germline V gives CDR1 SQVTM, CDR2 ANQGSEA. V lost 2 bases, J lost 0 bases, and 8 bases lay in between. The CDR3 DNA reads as TGCAGCGTTGAAACAGAAAGCTCCTACAATGAGCAGTTCTTC. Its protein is CSVETESSYNEQFF.

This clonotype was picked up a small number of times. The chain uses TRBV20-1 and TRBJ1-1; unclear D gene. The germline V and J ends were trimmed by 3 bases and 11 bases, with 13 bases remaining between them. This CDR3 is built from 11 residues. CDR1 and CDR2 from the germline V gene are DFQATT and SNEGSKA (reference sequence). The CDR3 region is CSASSAGGAFF. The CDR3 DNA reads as TGCAGTGCTAGTTCGGCAGGTGGTGCTTTCTTT.

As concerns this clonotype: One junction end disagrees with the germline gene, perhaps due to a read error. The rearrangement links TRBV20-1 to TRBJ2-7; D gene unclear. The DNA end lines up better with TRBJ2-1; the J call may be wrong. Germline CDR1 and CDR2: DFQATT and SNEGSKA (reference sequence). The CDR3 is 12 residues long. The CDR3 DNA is TGCAGTGTTGATGGCTCCTACAATAAGCAGTTCTTC. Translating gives CSVDGSYNKQFF.

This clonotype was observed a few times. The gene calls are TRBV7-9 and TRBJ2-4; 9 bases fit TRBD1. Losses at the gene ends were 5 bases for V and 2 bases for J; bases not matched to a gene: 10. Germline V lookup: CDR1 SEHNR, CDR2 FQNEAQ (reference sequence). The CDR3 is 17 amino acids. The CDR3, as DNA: TGTGCCAGCAGCCCCAGGGGACAGGGAGGAACCAAAAACATTCAGTACTTC. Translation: CASSPRGQGGTKNIQYF.

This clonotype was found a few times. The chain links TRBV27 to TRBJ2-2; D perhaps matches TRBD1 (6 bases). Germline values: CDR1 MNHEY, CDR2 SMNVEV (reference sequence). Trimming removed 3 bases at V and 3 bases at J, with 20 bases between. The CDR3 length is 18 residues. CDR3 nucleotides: TGTGCCAGCAGTTTCCATGGGGGCCTCGAGGGGTACACCGGGGAGCTGTTTTTT. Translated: CASSFHGGLEGYTGELFF.